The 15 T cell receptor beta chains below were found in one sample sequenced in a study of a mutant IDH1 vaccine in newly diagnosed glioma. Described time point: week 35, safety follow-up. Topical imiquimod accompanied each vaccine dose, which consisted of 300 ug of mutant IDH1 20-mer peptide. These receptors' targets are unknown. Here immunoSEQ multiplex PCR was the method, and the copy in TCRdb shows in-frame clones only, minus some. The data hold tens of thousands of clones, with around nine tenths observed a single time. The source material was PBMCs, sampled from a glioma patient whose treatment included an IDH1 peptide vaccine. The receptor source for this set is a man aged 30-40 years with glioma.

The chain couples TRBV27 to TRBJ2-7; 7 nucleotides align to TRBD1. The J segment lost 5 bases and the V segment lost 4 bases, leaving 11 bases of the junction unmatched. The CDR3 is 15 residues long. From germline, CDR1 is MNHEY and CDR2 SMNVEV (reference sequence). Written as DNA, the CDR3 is TGTGCCAGCAGTTCCCCACAGGGGCCGACTAACGAGCAGTACTTC. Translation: CASSSPQGPTNEQYF.

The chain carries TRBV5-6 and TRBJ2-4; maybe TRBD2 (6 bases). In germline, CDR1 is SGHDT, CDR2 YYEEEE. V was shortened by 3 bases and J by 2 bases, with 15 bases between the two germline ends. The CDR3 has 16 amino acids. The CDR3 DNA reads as TGTGCCAGCAGCTCTGTGGAGGGACCCCCCAAAAACATTCAGTACTTC. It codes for CASSSVEGPPKNIQYF.

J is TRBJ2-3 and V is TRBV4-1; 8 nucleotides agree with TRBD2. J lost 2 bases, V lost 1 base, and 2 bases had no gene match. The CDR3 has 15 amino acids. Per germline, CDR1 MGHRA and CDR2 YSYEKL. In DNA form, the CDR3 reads TGCGCCAGCAGCCAAGTAGCGGGATTCACAGATACGCAGTATTTT. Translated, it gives CASSQVAGFTDTQYF.

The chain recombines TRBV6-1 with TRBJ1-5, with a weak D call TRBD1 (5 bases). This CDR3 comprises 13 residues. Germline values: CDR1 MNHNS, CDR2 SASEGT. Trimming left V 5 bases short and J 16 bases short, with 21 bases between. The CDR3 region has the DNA TGTGCCAGCAGTAAAGACCTTCAGGGCTTGTCTCATTTT. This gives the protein CASSKDLQGLSHF.

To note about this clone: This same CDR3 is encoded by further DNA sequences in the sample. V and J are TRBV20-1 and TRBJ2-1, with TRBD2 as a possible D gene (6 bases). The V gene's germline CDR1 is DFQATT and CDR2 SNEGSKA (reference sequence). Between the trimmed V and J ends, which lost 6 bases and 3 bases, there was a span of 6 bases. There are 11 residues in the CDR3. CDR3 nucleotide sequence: TGCAGTGCGACTAGCTACAATGAGCAGTTCTTC. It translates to CSATSYNEQFF.

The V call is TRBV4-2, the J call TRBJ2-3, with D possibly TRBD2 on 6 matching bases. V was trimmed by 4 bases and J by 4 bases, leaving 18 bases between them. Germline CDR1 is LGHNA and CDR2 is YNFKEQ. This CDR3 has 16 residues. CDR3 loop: CASSLSGTGPADTQYF. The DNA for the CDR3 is TGTGCCAGCAGCCTTAGCGGCACGGGCCCGGCAGATACGCAGTATTTT.

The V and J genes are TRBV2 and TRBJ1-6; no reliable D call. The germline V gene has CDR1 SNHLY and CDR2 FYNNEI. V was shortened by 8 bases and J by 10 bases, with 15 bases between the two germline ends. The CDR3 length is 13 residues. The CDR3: CASGQEQSSPLHF. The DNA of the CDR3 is TGTGCCAGCGGGCAGGAGCAGAGCTCACCCCTCCACTTT.

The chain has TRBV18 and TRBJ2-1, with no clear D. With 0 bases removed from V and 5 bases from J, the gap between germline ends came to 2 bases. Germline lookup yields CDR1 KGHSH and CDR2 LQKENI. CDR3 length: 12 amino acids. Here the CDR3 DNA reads TGTGCCAGCTCACCACCTAACAATGAGCAGTTCTTC. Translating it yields CASSPPNNEQFF.

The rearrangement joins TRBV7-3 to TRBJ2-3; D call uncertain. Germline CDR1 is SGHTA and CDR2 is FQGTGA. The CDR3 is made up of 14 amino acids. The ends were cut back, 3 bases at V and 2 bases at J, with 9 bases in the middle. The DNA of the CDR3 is TGTGCCAGCAGCTTCCAGACTTTCACAGATACGCAGTATTTT. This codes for CASSFQTFTDTQYF.

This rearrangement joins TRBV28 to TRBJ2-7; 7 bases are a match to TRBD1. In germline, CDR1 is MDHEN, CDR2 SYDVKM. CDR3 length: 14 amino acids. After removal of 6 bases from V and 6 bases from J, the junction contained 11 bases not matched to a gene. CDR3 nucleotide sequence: TGTGCCAGCAGCAGCACCCTGGACAGGACCGAGCAGTACTTC. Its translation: CASSSTLDRTEQYF.

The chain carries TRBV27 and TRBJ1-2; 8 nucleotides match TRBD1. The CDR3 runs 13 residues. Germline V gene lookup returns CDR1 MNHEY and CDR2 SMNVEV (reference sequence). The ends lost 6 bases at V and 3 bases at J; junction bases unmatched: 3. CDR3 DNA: TGTGCCAGCAGGATGGACAGGGACTATGGCTACACCTTC. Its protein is CASRMDRDYGYTF.

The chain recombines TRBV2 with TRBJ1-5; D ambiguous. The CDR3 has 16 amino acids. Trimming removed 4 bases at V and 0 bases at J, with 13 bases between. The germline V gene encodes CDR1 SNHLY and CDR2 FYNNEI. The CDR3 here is CASSVGQDGSNQPQHF. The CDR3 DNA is TGTGCCAGCAGTGTGGGCCAGGATGGTAGCAATCAGCCCCAGCATTTT.

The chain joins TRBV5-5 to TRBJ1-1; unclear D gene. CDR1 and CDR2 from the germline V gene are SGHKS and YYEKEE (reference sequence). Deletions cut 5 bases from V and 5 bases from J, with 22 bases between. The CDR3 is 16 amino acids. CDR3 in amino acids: CASRPGSAGVGTEAFF. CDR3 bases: TGTGCCAGCAGGCCCGGGTCTGCGGGTGTTGGGACTGAAGCTTTCTTT.

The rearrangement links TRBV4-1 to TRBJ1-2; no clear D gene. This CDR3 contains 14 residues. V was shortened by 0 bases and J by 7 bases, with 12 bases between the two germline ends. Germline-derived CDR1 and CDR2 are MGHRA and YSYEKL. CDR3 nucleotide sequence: TGCGCCAGCAGCCAAGATACCCGCCGGGGTGGCTACACCTTC. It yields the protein CASSQDTRRGGYTF.

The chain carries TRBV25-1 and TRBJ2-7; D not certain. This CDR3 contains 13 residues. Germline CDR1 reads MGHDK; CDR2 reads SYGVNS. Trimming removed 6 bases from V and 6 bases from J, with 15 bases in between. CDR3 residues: CASSGPTAGEQYF. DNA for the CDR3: TGTGCCAGCAGCGGTCCGACCGCCGGCGAGCAGTACTTC.